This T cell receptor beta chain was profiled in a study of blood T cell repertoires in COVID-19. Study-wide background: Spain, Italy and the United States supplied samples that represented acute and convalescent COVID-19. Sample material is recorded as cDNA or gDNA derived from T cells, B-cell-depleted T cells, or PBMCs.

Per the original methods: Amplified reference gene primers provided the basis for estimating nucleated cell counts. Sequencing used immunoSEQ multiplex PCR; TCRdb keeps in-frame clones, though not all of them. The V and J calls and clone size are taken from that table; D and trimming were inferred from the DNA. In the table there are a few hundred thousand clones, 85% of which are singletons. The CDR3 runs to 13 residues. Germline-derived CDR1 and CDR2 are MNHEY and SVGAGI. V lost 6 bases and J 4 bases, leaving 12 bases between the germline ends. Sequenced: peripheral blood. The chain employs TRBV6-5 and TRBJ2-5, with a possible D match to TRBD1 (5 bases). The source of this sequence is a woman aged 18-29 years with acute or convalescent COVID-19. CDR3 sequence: CASRPGFVETQYF. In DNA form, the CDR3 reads TGTGCCAGCAGGCCAGGGTTTGTAGAGACCCAGTACTTC.